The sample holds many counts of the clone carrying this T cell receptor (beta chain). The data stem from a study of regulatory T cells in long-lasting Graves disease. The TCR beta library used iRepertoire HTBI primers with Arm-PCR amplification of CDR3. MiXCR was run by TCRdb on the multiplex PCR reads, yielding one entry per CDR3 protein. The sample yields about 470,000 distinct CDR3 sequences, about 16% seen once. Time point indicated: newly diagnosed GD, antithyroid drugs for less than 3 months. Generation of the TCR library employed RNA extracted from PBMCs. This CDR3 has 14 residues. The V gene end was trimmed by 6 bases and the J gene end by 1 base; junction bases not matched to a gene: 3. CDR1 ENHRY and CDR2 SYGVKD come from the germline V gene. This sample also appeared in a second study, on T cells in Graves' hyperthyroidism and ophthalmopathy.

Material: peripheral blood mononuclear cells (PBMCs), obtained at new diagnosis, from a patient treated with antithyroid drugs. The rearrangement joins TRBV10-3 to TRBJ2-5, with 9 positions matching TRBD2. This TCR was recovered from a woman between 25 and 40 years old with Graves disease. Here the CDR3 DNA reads TGTGCCATCAGCCTAGCGGGATCCCAAGAGACCCAGTACTTC. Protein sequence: CAISLAGSQETQYF.